These T cell receptor beta chains were read from a single sample in a study of T cell responses to AZD1222 COVID-19 vaccine. Produced via immunoSEQ multiplex PCR; TCRdb's table is partial and in-frame only. This table has approximately 110,000 clones, around 94% appearing once. The sequencing here drew on peripheral blood, taken on day 0 of AZD1222 vaccination. The origin of the receptors is an adult in good health. Each CDR3 is given with its conserved first and last residue. A D gene is named only where the DNA matches it firmly. Size tells how often a clone was seen (once, few, many) or the class of an expanded clone, and some rows leave it out.

clone size,J gene,V gene,D gene,CDR3 protein,CDR3 DNA
NA,TRBJ1-5,TRBV6-1,TRBD1,CASSEEGTGGMPQHF,TGTGCCAGCAGTGAGGAGGGGACAGGGGGCATGCCCCAGCATTTT
NA,TRBJ2-2,TRBV2,NA,CASRGTANTGELFF,TGTGCCAGCAGAGGGACGGCGAACACCGGGGAGCTGTTTTTT
NA,TRBJ1-5,TRBV6-5,NA,CASTETYSNQPQHF,TGTGCCAGCACGGAAACCTATAGCAATCAGCCCCAGCATTTT
NA,TRBJ1-2,TRBV6-5,TRBD1,CASSRGRTGGYGYTF,TGTGCCAGCAGCCGAGGAAGGACAGGGGGATATGGCTACACCTTC
NA,TRBJ1-3,TRBV6-5,NA,CASSPRGGTIYF,TGTGCCAGCAGCCCCCGCGGAGGCACCATATATTTT
NA,TRBJ2-2,TRBV7-6,NA,CASSFSWKGTNTGELFF,TGTGCCAGCAGCTTCTCATGGAAGGGGACGAACACCGGGGAGCTGTTTTTT
NA,TRBJ2-1,TRBV5-4,TRBD2,CASSSPGLAAYNEQFF,TGTGCCAGCAGCTCTCCGGGACTAGCGGCCTACAATGAGCAGTTCTTC
NA,TRBJ2-7,TRBV15,TRBD2,CATSRDLAGANEQYF,TGTGCCACCAGCAGAGATCTAGCGGGAGCCAACGAGCAGTACTTC
NA,TRBJ1-5,TRBV6-1,NA,CASSDRGGQPQHF,TGTGCCAGCAGTGATCGGGGGGGTCAGCCCCAGCATTTT
NA,TRBJ2-5,TRBV27,NA,CASSLTAGQTQYF,TGTGCCAGCAGTTTAACCGCCGGGCAGACCCAGTACTTC
NA,TRBJ2-3,TRBV7-3,TRBD2,CASSLSGLAATDTQYF,TGTGCCAGCAGCTTATCCGGACTAGCGGCGACAGATACGCAGTATTTT
NA,TRBJ2-6,TRBV4-3,TRBD2,CASSQGEGGANVLTF,TGCGCCAGCAGCCAAGGGGAGGGTGGGGCCAACGTCCTGACTTTC
once,TRBJ2-3,TRBV7-3,NA,CASSSRAGPGDTQYF,TGTGCCAGCAGCTCAAGGGCTGGACCGGGCGATACGCAGTATTTT
NA,TRBJ2-5,TRBV7-9,NA,CASSLKVTGPSPETQYF,TGTGCCAGCAGCTTAAAGGTGACAGGACCATCCCCAGAGACCCAGTACTTC
NA,TRBJ1-4,TRBV7-9,NA,CASSLTQGGEKLFF,TGTGCCAGCAGCTTGACACAGGGAGGCGAAAAACTGTTTTTT
NA,TRBJ1-1,TRBV10-2,NA,CASSESDFMTVIAEAFF,TGCGCCAGCAGTGAGTCCGATTTCATGACAGTTATCGCTGAAGCTTTCTTT
NA,TRBJ1-5,TRBV2,TRBD1,CASSGDSHYQPQHF,TGTGCCAGCAGTGGGGACAGCCACTATCAGCCCCAGCATTTT
NA,TRBJ2-1,TRBV11-2,NA,CASSLGGGAYNEQFF,TGTGCCAGCAGCTTGGGTGGCGGGGCTTACAATGAGCAGTTCTTC
NA,TRBJ1-2,TRBV28,NA,CASSLGWERYGYTF,TGTGCCAGCAGCCTAGGTTGGGAGAGATATGGCTACACCTTC
NA,TRBJ1-4,TRBV2,TRBD1,CASSENTGGSTEKLFF,TGTGCCAGCAGCGAGAACACAGGGGGGAGTACTGAAAAACTGTTTTTT
NA,TRBJ1-2,TRBV4-3,TRBD1,CASSQDGQGAYGYTF,TGCGCCAGCAGCCAAGACGGACAGGGGGCCTATGGCTACACCTTC
NA,TRBJ1-2,TRBV4-1,NA,CASSQPTGRFYGYTF,TGCGCCAGCAGCCAACCGACAGGCCGGTTCTATGGCTACACCTTC
few,TRBJ2-6,TRBV19,NA,CASSAKNRASFGANVLTF,TGTGCCAGTAGTGCGAAAAACAGGGCCTCTTTTGGGGCCAACGTCCTGACTTTC
NA,TRBJ1-5,TRBV7-8,TRBD1,CASSARQGQPQHF,TGTGCCAGCAGCGCTAGACAGGGCCAGCCCCAGCATTTT
NA,TRBJ2-2,TRBV15,NA,CATSRGGAGELFF,TGTGCCACCAGCAGAGGGGGAGCCGGGGAGCTGTTTTTT
NA,TRBJ1-2,TRBV28,NA,CASSFGGARGYGYTF,TGTGCCAGCAGTTTCGGGGGGGCGCGTGGCTATGGCTACACCTTC
once,TRBJ2-6,TRBV6-1,NA,CASSDYHYSGANVLTF,TGTGCCAGCAGTGACTACCACTACTCTGGGGCCAACGTCCTGACTTTC
NA,TRBJ2-1,TRBV6-1,TRBD2,CASSEVVTSQYNEQFF,TGTGCCAGCAGTGAAGTTGTGACTAGCCAGTACAATGAGCAGTTCTTC
NA,TRBJ1-1,TRBV19,TRBD1,CASSIPWDSPNTEAFF,TGTGCCAGTAGTATCCCCTGGGACAGTCCGAACACTGAAGCTTTCTTT
NA,TRBJ1-5,TRBV12-3/TRBV12-4,NA,CASASGYHQPQHF,TGTGCCAGCGCTTCTGGGTATCATCAGCCCCAGCATTTT
NA,TRBJ1-6,TRBV7-8,NA,CASSIRALNSPLHF,TGTGCCAGCAGTATCCGGGCCCTTAATTCACCCCTCCACTTT
NA,TRBJ1-1,TRBV3-1/TRBV3-2,NA,CASATGGYFRDTEAFF,TGTGCCAGCGCCACGGGAGGGTATTTCCGAGACACTGAAGCTTTCTTT
NA,TRBJ1-3,TRBV11-2,NA,CASSPSGGSSGNTIYF,TGTGCCAGCAGCCCCTCCGGGGGCAGCTCTGGAAACACCATATATTTT
once,TRBJ1-1,TRBV3-1/TRBV3-2,TRBD1,CASTLLDRGTEAFF,TGTGCCAGCACCCTATTGGACAGGGGCACTGAAGCTTTCTTT
NA,TRBJ1-1,TRBV5-4,NA,CASTPGGRAGQNTEAFF,TGTGCCAGCACCCCGGGGGGGAGGGCTGGGCAGAACACTGAAGCTTTCTTT